This T cell receptor (beta chain) was recovered during a study of T-cell reconstitution after alpha-beta-depleted transplantation in children. Looked up from germline, CDR1 is DFQATT and CDR2 is SNEGSKA (reference sequence). The CDR3 consists of 16 residues. A TCRbeta library incorporating unique molecular identifiers was prepared. Each CDR3 protein is one row after TCRdb ran MiXCR on the PCR reads. The sample includes approximately 340,000 distinct CDR3 sequences, approximately 10% of them seen just once. The table lists this clonotype with a count of one. The sequence derives from a human donor who donated a stem cell graft to a child with acute lymphoblastic leukemia. The specimen was PBMCs from the stem cell graft donor, collected from the stem cell graft. The chain recombines TRBV20-1 with TRBJ2-1; 7 nucleotides agree with TRBD2. Near its end, the DNA agrees better with TRBJ2-7, so the J call may be wrong. The CDR3 DNA sequence: TGCAGTGCGGAGGGGCTAGCGGACGTTCGATACAATGAGCAGTACTTC. It codes for CSAEGLADVRYNEQYF.